This passage covers 3 T cell receptor beta chains from one sample sequenced in a study of cytomegalovirus exposure and HLA in healthy donors. 60 Vbeta and 13 Jbeta primers were used in PCR. This table comes from immunoSEQ multiplex PCR, and its TCRdb copy is limited to in-frame clones, with some not included. Altogether approximately 31,000 clones are present, approximately 90% being singletons, with the ten largest covering approximately 3%. The sample consisted of PBMCs. These receptor sequences come from a boy between 10 and 17 years old in good health and CMV-seronegative.

This chain joins TRBV4-1 and TRBJ1-1, with D unresolved. Trimming stripped 3 bases from V and 7 bases from J, with 18 bases between. From germline, CDR1 is MGHRA and CDR2 YSYEKL. This CDR3 has 15 residues. CDR3 amino acids: CASSQDPRTVDEAFF. CDR3 nucleotides: TGCGCCAGCAGCCAGGACCCTCGGACTGTTGATGAAGCTTTCTTT.

In its sample, this clone was seen a few times. The V and J genes are TRBV6-5 and TRBJ2-7; a weak D match, TRBD2 (5 bases). Trimming took off 2 bases at V and 0 bases at J, with 8 bases between the two ends. Germline CDR1 reads MNHEY; CDR2 reads SVGAGI. The CDR3 spans 14 residues. CDR3 bases: TGTGCCAGCAGTTACCTACGGGGCTCCTACGAGCAGTACTTC. Translation gives CASSYLRGSYEQYF.

V is TRBV18 and J is TRBJ2-5, with 11 nucleotides matching TRBD1. The CDR3 runs to 16 residues. Germline values: CDR1 KGHSH, CDR2 LQKENI. The V segment lost 3 bases and the J segment 5 bases; nucleotides outside the gene matches: 8. Here the CDR3 reads CASSPNGQGARETQYF. The CDR3 DNA follows: TGTGCCAGCTCACCCAATGGACAGGGGGCGAGGGAGACCCAGTACTTC.